Following are 3 T cell receptor beta chains from one sample sequenced in a study of cytomegalovirus exposure and HLA in healthy donors. The study ran its PCR with 60 Vbeta and 13 Jbeta primers. TCRdb's table, derived via immunoSEQ multiplex PCR, lists solely in-frame clones and lacks some. The sample yields about 18,000 clones, about 74% seen once. Sequencing used PBMCs. All receptors come from a man between 18 and 35 years old in good health and CMV-seronegative.

The gene calls are TRBV6-5 and TRBJ1-1; TRBD1 matches 7 bases. Unmatched junction bases numbered 5, after V lost 0 bases and J lost 7 bases. The germline V gene encodes CDR1 MNHEY and CDR2 SVGAGI. CDR3 size: 14 residues. CDR3 DNA: TGTGCCAGCAGTTACTCGACAGGGTTGGGTGAAGCTTTCTTT. Translating it yields CASSYSTGLGEAFF.

This sequence joins TRBV29-1 and TRBJ1-2, with a tentative D call TRBD1 (5 bases). Trimming pared 2 bases from V and 8 bases from J, leaving 9 bases between. CDR3 length: 11 amino acids. Per the germline V gene, CDR1 is SQVTM and CDR2 is ANQGSEA. In nucleotides, the CDR3 is TGCAGCGTTGAACAGGGAGGCGGCTACACCTTC. Translated, it gives CSVEQGGGYTF.

This clone was seen once. This rearrangement joins TRBV5-1 to TRBJ2-7, with TRBD1 matching 7 bases. CDR3 size: 14 residues. With V trimmed by 0 bases and J by 11 bases, 11 bases remained unmatched. Germline V gene sequence: CDR1 SGHRS, CDR2 YFSETQ. The CDR3 DNA follows: TGCGCCAGCAGCTTGGGGGGACAGAGACAAGAGGAGTACTTC. Translation: CASSLGGQRQEEYF. Based on the CDR3 plus reference TRBV5-1 and TRBJ2-7, the full variable domain is KAGVTQTPRYLIKTRGQQVTLSCSPISGHRSVSWYQQTPGQGLQFLFEYFSETQRNKGNFPGRFSGRQFSNSRSEMNVSTLELGDSALYLCASSLGGQRQEEYFGPGTRLTVT.